Shown below are 28 T cell receptor beta chains from a single sample sequenced in a study of neurological immune-mediated disorders. From the 5' RACE reads, TCRdb called clonotypes with MiXCR, one entry per CDR3 protein. In the table there are 25,000 to 35,000 distinct CDR3 sequences, less than 6% of which are singletons. The sequenced material came from CD4+ T cells from blood. These receptors all stem from a woman aged 50 to 60 in good health.

This clonotype was observed at least ten times. The chain joins TRBV20-1 to TRBJ2-1; 8 positions agree with TRBD1. Losses at the gene ends were 5 bases for V and 7 bases for J; bases not matched to a gene: 10. CDR1 DFQATT and CDR2 SNEGSKA come from the germline V gene (reference sequence). This CDR3 is 14 amino acids long. Here the CDR3 reads CSADPRTGKNEQFF. The CDR3 DNA sequence: TGCAGTGCTGACCCTCGGACAGGGAAAAATGAGCAGTTCTTC.

In its sample, this clonotype was seen many times. The chain links TRBV7-8 to TRBJ1-6, with a tentative D call TRBD1 (5 bases). With 2 bases removed from V and 8 bases from J, the gap between germline ends came to 19 bases. In germline, CDR1 is SGHVS, CDR2 FQNEAQ. This CDR3 is built from 17 residues. The CDR3 coding sequence is TGTGCCAGCAGCTTAATATCAACAGGACTAAGCGATTCACCCCTCCACTTT. This sequence encodes CASSLISTGLSDSPLHF.

The sample holds many counts of this clonotype. The chain carries TRBV20-1 and TRBJ1-6; D possibly corresponds to TRBD1 (5 bases). Germline assignment: CDR1 DFQATT and CDR2 SNEGSKA (reference sequence). The length of the CDR3 is 15 residues. Trimming took off 1 base at V and 6 bases at J, with 13 bases between the two ends. This CDR3 reads CSARGGDSPNSPLHF. CDR3 sequence (DNA): TGCAGTGCTAGAGGAGGAGACAGCCCTAATTCACCCCTCCACTTT.

This clonotype was seen ten or more times. This chain links TRBV7-8 with TRBJ1-5, with D possibly TRBD1 on 6 matching bases. Germline values: CDR1 SGHVS, CDR2 FQNEAQ. V gave up 2 bases and J gave up 9 bases, with 11 bases separating them. The CDR3 loop spans 13 amino acids. CDR3 nucleotides: TGTGCCAGCAGCTTAAGGGGGAACGGGCCCCAGCATTTT. Translating it yields CASSLRGNGPQHF.

This clonotype was observed at least ten times. This chain links TRBV7-2 with TRBJ2-1; 7 bases are a match to TRBD1. The CDR3 is made up of 15 amino acids. Germline CDR1 and CDR2: SGHTA and FQGNSA. The trim removed 5 bases at V and 7 bases at J, leaving 11 bases unmatched. The CDR3 nucleotides read TGTGCCAGCAGCCCTCAGGGGGAAGTTTGGAATGAGCAGTTCTTC. Protein: CASSPQGEVWNEQFF. Full variable domain (remainder filled in from reference TRBV7-2 and TRBJ2-1): GAGVSQSPSNKVTEKGKDVELRCDPISGHTALYWYRQSLGQGLEFLIYFQGNSAPDKSGLPSDRFSAERTGGSVSTLTIQRTQQEDSAVYLCASSPQGEVWNEQFFGPGTRLTVL.

This clonotype was detected many times. The gene calls are TRBV6-5 and TRBJ1-6; D is uncertain. This CDR3 is built from 17 residues. Germline V gene data show CDR1 as MNHEY and CDR2 as SVGAGI. V lost 0 bases to trimming and J lost 0 bases, with 9 bases between them. CDR3 coding DNA: TGTGCCAGCAGTTACTCGGCCATCGGCTCCTATAATTCACCCCTCCACTTT. Translation: CASSYSAIGSYNSPLHF.

This sequence joins TRBV20-1 and TRBJ2-3, with no clear D. Germline loops: CDR1 DFQATT, CDR2 SNEGSKA (reference sequence). This CDR3 is 13 amino acids long. Trimming stripped 7 bases from V and 1 base from J, with 12 bases between. CDR3 nucleotides: TGCAGTGAACCCGGCCCTGGCACAGATACGCAGTATTTT. It encodes CSEPGPGTDTQYF.

The rearrangement links TRBV5-1 to TRBJ2-1, with 10 bases that match TRBD2. J lost 8 bases, V lost 0 bases, and 11 bases had no gene match. This CDR3 comprises 17 residues. CDR1 is SGHRS, CDR2 YFSETQ, per germline. The CDR3 loop reads CASSLALSSGSFDEQFF. The CDR3 DNA sequence: TGCGCCAGCAGCTTGGCCCTGTCTAGCGGGAGTTTCGATGAGCAGTTCTTC.

This clonotype is medium-sized. This rearrangement joins TRBV29-1 to TRBJ2-4; D is unclear. Between the trimmed V and J ends, which lost 0 bases and 9 bases, there was a span of 9 bases. Germline-derived CDR1 and CDR2 are SQVTM and ANQGSEA. This CDR3 is 12 amino acids long. The CDR3 DNA follows: TGCAGCGTTGAAGATTCTTATGGCATTCAGTACTTC. It is translated as CSVEDSYGIQYF.

This clonotype came up many times. Written as DNA, the CDR3 is TGCAGCGTGCTCGGGGACAGGGGTACGCAGTATTTT. Translated, it gives CSVLGDRGTQYF. The rearrangement joins TRBV29-1 to TRBJ2-3; 10 bases are shared with TRBD1. The CDR3 loop spans 12 amino acids. Germline V CDR1 and CDR2: SQVTM, ANQGSEA. Trimming took 6 bases from V and 8 from J; bases not matched to a gene: 5.

This clonotype occurred many times. The rearrangement links TRBV5-1 to TRBJ2-3; no firm D call. Germline CDR1 is SGHRS and CDR2 is YFSETQ. The V and J ends lost 1 base and 0 bases respectively, with 9 bases between them. This CDR3 has 15 amino acids. The CDR3 DNA is TGCGCCAGCAGCTTGCACAGCCCCAGCACAGATACGCAGTATTTT. Translation gives CASSLHSPSTDTQYF.

This clonotype has ten or more counts. The chain recombines TRBV9 with TRBJ2-3, with a weak D call TRBD2 (5 bases). Germline V gene data show CDR1 as SGDLS and CDR2 as YYNGEE. CDR3 size: 13 residues. Trimming left V 3 bases short and J 5 bases short, with 10 bases between. CDR3 sequence reads: CASSALGEDTQYF. CDR3 coding DNA: TGTGCCAGCAGCGCCCTCGGGGAAGATACGCAGTATTTT.

This clonotype was observed at least ten times. The chain couples TRBV10-3 to TRBJ2-7; perhaps TRBD2 as D (5 bases). The CDR3 covers 12 residues. The V end was cut by 8 bases, the J end by 6 bases, with 14 bases between. Germline V CDR1 and CDR2: ENHRY, SYGVKD. CDR3 amino acids: CAIWEPGSEQYF. CDR3 coding DNA: TGTGCCATCTGGGAGCCGGGTTCCGAGCAGTACTTC.

This clonotype was seen ten or more times. The chain employs TRBV2 and TRBJ1-4; D gene ambiguous. There are 14 residues in the CDR3. The V gene's germline CDR1 is SNHLY and CDR2 FYNNEI. The V gene lost 7 bases and the J gene lost 6 bases, with 15 bases spanning the gap. In DNA, the CDR3 is TGTGCCAGCAAAGTTCCTCAATCCGATGAAAAACTGTTTTTT. This gives the protein CASKVPQSDEKLFF.

This clonotype showed up many times. The V call is TRBV5-6, the J call TRBJ1-2; D gene unclear. V shed 3 bases and J shed 5 bases, with 11 bases lying between them. The CDR3 runs to 13 residues. The V gene's germline CDR1 is SGHDT and CDR2 YYEEEE. The CDR3 reads CASSSLRMYGYTF. The CDR3 nucleotides are TGTGCCAGCAGCTCGTTAAGGATGTATGGCTACACCTTC.

This clonotype showed up many times. V gene TRBV7-2 combines with J gene TRBJ1-3, with TRBD1 as a possible D gene (5 bases). The germline CDR1 and CDR2 sequences are SGHTA and FQGNSA. Trimming left V 0 bases short and J 1 base short, with 7 bases between. The CDR3 totals 15 residues. CDR3 nucleotides: TGTGCCAGCAGCTTAGCGGGGGGGTCTGGAAACACCATATATTTT. Encoded protein: CASSLAGGSGNTIYF. The variable domain in full, with the rest retrieved from reference TRBV7-2 and TRBJ1-3, is GAGVSQSPSNKVTEKGKDVELRCDPISGHTALYWYRQSLGQGLEFLIYFQGNSAPDKSGLPSDRFSAERTGGSVSTLTIQRTQQEDSAVYLCASSLAGGSGNTIYFGEGSWLTVV.

This clonotype has at least ten counts. The V gene is TRBV10-3, the J gene TRBJ2-1, with 8 nucleotides matching TRBD1. After removal of 7 bases from V and 3 bases from J, the junction contained 8 bases not matched to a gene. This CDR3 region has 15 residues. CDR1 is ENHRY and CDR2 is SYGVKD in the germline V gene. CDR3 bases: TGTGCCATCAAATCCGGACAGGGAAGCTACAATGAGCAGTTCTTC. Translating gives CAIKSGQGSYNEQFF.

This clonotype was counted at least ten times. The chain recombines TRBV7-3 with TRBJ1-5; D remains ambiguous. The CDR3 extends over 13 amino acids. Germline V gene sequence: CDR1 SGHTA, CDR2 FQGTGA. With 3 bases removed from V and 6 bases from J, the gap between germline ends came to 9 bases. CDR3 residues: CASSLGVGQPQHF. In DNA form, the CDR3 reads TGTGCCAGCAGCTTGGGCGTCGGTCAGCCCCAGCATTTT.

In this sample, this clonotype turned up many times. The rearrangement links TRBV7-6 to TRBJ2-2, with no clear D. V was trimmed by 1 base and J by 2 bases, leaving 8 bases between them. Germline lookup yields CDR1 SGHVS and CDR2 FNYEAQ. This CDR3 region has 15 residues. Here the CDR3 reads CASSLVARNTGELFF. CDR3 nucleotide sequence: TGTGCCAGCAGCTTAGTGGCCCGTAACACCGGGGAGCTGTTTTTT. The complete variable domain, with remaining parts taken from reference TRBV7-6 and TRBJ2-2, reads GAGVSQSPRYKVTKRGQDVALRCDPISGHVSLYWYRQALGQGPEFLTYFNYEAQQDKSGLPNDRFSAERPEGSISTLTIQRTEQRDSAMYRCASSLVARNTGELFFGEGSRLTVL.

This clonotype was recorded at least ten times. The chain has TRBV28 and TRBJ2-3; no clear D. The germline V and J ends were trimmed by 7 bases and 2 bases, with 7 bases remaining between them. Looked up from germline, CDR1 is MDHEN and CDR2 is SYDVKM. The CDR3 runs to 12 residues. CDR3 nucleotide sequence: TGTGCCAGCACCTCACCCACAGATACGCAGTATTTT. Its protein product is CASTSPTDTQYF.

At least ten counts were recorded for this clonotype. The chain links TRBV5-1 to TRBJ2-1; the D gene is possibly TRBD2 (6 bases). Germline CDR1 reads SGHRS; CDR2 reads YFSETQ. Trimming stripped 4 bases from V and 1 base from J, with 12 bases between. This CDR3 contains 15 residues. CDR3 nucleotide sequence: TGCGCCAGCAGCCGGGGGTCAGTTTCCTACAATGAGCAGTTCTTC. Its translation: CASSRGSVSYNEQFF.

This clonotype occurred many times. The gene calls are TRBV5-1 and TRBJ2-7, with 14 bases that match TRBD2. The CDR3 runs to 16 residues. Germline CDR1 is SGHRS and CDR2 is YFSETQ. J gave up 2 bases and V 4 bases, and 5 bases lay outside the gene matches. The CDR3 reads CASSMGLAGEAYEQYF. Written as DNA, the CDR3 is TGCGCCAGCAGCATGGGACTAGCGGGAGAGGCCTACGAGCAGTACTTC.

At least ten counts were recorded for this clonotype. The chain carries TRBV20-1 and TRBJ1-5; 7 bases agree with TRBD1. The CDR3 length is 13 residues. V lost 6 bases, J lost 4 bases, and 6 bases stayed unmatched. Germline CDR1 reads DFQATT; CDR2 reads SNEGSKA (reference sequence). The CDR3 nucleotides read TGCAGTGCAGGGGACAGTCTTAATCAGCCCCAGCATTTT. It specifies CSAGDSLNQPQHF.

This clonotype occurred many times. V usage is TRBV14 and J usage is TRBJ2-3; perhaps TRBD2 as D (5 bases). Germline V gene data show CDR1 as SGHDN and CDR2 as FVKESK. The CDR3 sequence is 16 residues long. Trimming removed 0 bases from V and 2 bases from J, with 12 bases in between. This CDR3 is CASSQEASQPTDTQYF. As DNA, the CDR3 is TGTGCCAGCAGCCAAGAAGCTAGCCAACCCACAGATACGCAGTATTTT.

In its sample, this clonotype was seen many times. The V gene is TRBV20-1, the J gene TRBJ1-2; 7 nucleotides agree with TRBD1. Trimming took 0 bases from V and 5 from J; bases not matched to a gene: 6. Germline CDR1 DFQATT, CDR2 SNEGSKA (reference sequence). The CDR3 sequence is 14 residues long. CDR3 DNA: TGCAGTGCTAGAGATACAGGGGCAAGATATGGCTACACCTTC. It encodes CSARDTGARYGYTF.

This clonotype has ten or more counts. V is TRBV7-8 and J is TRBJ2-3; D not resolved. This CDR3 region has 13 residues. CDR1 and CDR2 (germline): SGHVS, FQNEAQ. V was shortened by 1 base and J by 6 bases, with 8 bases between the two germline ends. CDR3 nucleotides: TGTGCCAGCAGCTTAGGCCTAGAGGATACGCAGTATTTT. Translated: CASSLGLEDTQYF.

At least ten counts were recorded for this clonotype. The rearrangement uses TRBV27 and TRBJ1-5; weak D call: TRBD1 (6 bases). Trimming removed 4 bases at V and 7 bases at J, with 14 bases between. The CDR3 totals 14 residues. Germline CDR1 is MNHEY and CDR2 is SMNVEV (reference sequence). The CDR3 protein is CASSYLGGAQPQHF. The DNA of the CDR3 is TGTGCCAGCAGTTACCTGGGGGGGGCACAGCCCCAGCATTTT.

The sample holds many counts of this clonotype. This sequence joins TRBV20-1 and TRBJ1-3, with D unresolved. CDR1 is DFQATT and CDR2 is SNEGSKA in the germline V gene (reference sequence). V lost 3 bases to trimming and J lost 0 bases, with 6 bases between them. The CDR3 length is 13 residues. CDR3 sequence: CSARDYSGNTIYF. CDR3 nucleotide sequence: TGCAGTGCTAGGGACTACTCTGGAAACACCATATATTTT.